Below are 29 T cell receptor beta chains sequenced from a single sample in a study of neurological immune-mediated disorders. One entry per CDR3 protein results from TCRdb running MiXCR on the 5' RACE reads. The sample yields roughly 34,000 distinct CDR3 sequences, 4.6% seen once. Sequencing input: PBMCs. The receptors stem from a man between 18 and 29 years old in good health.

In its sample, this clonotype was seen many times. The chain recombines TRBV12-3 or TRBV12-4 with TRBJ1-5, with D unclear. There are 15 residues in the CDR3. The V end was cut by 2 bases, the J end by 7 bases, with 15 bases between. The CDR3 sequence: CASSLFGVVGQPQHF. In DNA, the CDR3 is TGTGCCAGCAGTTTATTTGGGGTTGTGGGACAGCCCCAGCATTTT.

This clonotype occurred many times. V gene TRBV20-1 combines with J gene TRBJ1-5; D unclear. V was pared by 3 bases and J by 2 bases, with 14 bases between. CDR1 is DFQATT, CDR2 SNEGSKA, per germline (reference sequence). CDR3 size: 15 residues. This CDR3 reads CSASGSGVGNQPQHF. CDR3 DNA sequence: TGCAGTGCTAGCGGGAGTGGAGTGGGCAATCAGCCCCAGCATTTT.

This clonotype showed up many times. This chain links TRBV3-1 with TRBJ1-4; D remains unclear. The germline V gene has CDR1 LGHDT and CDR2 YNNKEL (reference sequence). The CDR3 spans 16 residues. V was clipped by 0 bases and J by 8 bases, with 16 bases between them. The DNA of the CDR3 is TGTGCCAGCAGCCAAGATCTTGACACTACAACCGAAAAACTGTTTTTT. Translated: CASSQDLDTTTEKLFF.

This clonotype was recorded at least ten times. The V gene is TRBV15, the J gene TRBJ1-1, with D unclear. Germline V gene lookup returns CDR1 LNHNV and CDR2 YYDKDF (reference sequence). This CDR3 is built from 15 residues. Trimming removed 8 bases from V and 4 bases from J, with 20 bases in between. The CDR3 region is CATEPTPAAPTEAFF. CDR3 bases: TGTGCCACCGAACCAACGCCAGCGGCCCCCACTGAAGCTTTCTTT. Combining the CDR3 with reference TRBV15 and TRBJ1-1 gives the whole variable domain DAMVIQNPRYQVTQFGKPVTLSCSQTLNHNVMYWYQQKSSQAPKLLFHYYDKDFNNEADTPDNFQSRRPNTSFCFLDIRSPGLGDTAMYLCATEPTPAAPTEAFFGQGTRLTVV.

There are many counts of this clonotype. The chain employs TRBV5-1 and TRBJ2-3; TRBD1 or TRBD2 may be the D gene (6 bases each). CDR1 and CDR2 (germline): SGHRS, YFSETQ. Trimming took off 1 base at V and 4 bases at J, with 10 bases between the two ends. The CDR3 length is 14 residues. The CDR3 reads CASSLPGAADTQYF. As DNA, the CDR3 is TGCGCCAGCAGCTTGCCGGGGGCGGCAGATACGCAGTATTTT.

This clonotype was seen many times. This chain connects TRBV7-3 to TRBJ2-1; TRBD2 agrees at 7 bases. V dropped 5 bases and J dropped 0; count of bases not matched to a gene: 7. CDR3 size: 16 residues. CDR1 is SGHTA, CDR2 FQGTGA, per germline. CDR3 in amino acids: CASSQSPGGSYNEQFF. CDR3 DNA: TGTGCCAGCAGCCAATCGCCGGGAGGCTCCTACAATGAGCAGTTCTTC.

This clonotype was picked up many times. The rearrangement uses TRBV6-5 and TRBJ1-4, with D maybe TRBD1 (6 bases). This CDR3 region has 15 residues. Germline V gene lookup returns CDR1 MNHEY and CDR2 SVGAGI. The V end lost 6 bases, the J end lost 5 bases, and 16 bases lay between the germline ends. CDR3 amino acids: CASSSLRGGNEKLFF. The CDR3 nucleotides read TGTGCCAGCAGCTCCCTCAGGGGAGGGAATGAAAAACTGTTTTTT.

This clonotype was observed at least ten times. The chain recombines TRBV4-1 with TRBJ1-2; D uncertain. Germline values: CDR1 MGHRA, CDR2 YSYEKL. With 0 bases removed from V and 6 bases from J, the gap between germline ends came to 8 bases. The CDR3 totals 13 residues. In DNA form, the CDR3 reads TGCGCCAGCAGCCAAGATTCGGGGAATGGCTACACCTTC. It is translated as CASSQDSGNGYTF.

This clonotype appeared many times. The chain recombines TRBV9 with TRBJ2-7, with D perhaps TRBD1 or TRBD2 (5 bases each). The germline V gene encodes CDR1 SGDLS and CDR2 YYNGEE. The ends were cut back, 1 base at V and 6 bases at J, with 20 bases in the middle. CDR3 size: 16 residues. The CDR3 sequence: CASSVWGFTLFGEQYF. CDR3 in DNA: TGTGCCAGCAGCGTATGGGGGTTTACCCTCTTCGGCGAGCAGTACTTC. Full variable domain (missing parts from reference TRBV9 and TRBJ2-7): DSGVTQTPKHLITATGQRVTLRCSPRSGDLSVYWYQQSLDQGLQFLIQYYNGEERAKGNILERFSAQQFPDLHSELNLSSLELGDSALYFCASSVWGFTLFGEQYFGPGTRLTVT.

This clonotype occurred many times. The chain uses TRBV20-1 and TRBJ2-4, with D maybe TRBD2 (6 bases). This CDR3 has 15 amino acids. In germline, CDR1 is DFQATT, CDR2 SNEGSKA (reference sequence). V lost 3 bases, J lost 3 bases, and 15 bases lay in between. The DNA of the CDR3 is TGCAGTGCTAGCAGGAGGGGCGAGGGCAAAAACATTCAGTACTTC. This translates into CSASRRGEGKNIQYF.

This clonotype was detected many times. The chain employs TRBV6-5 and TRBJ1-2; 7 bases line up with TRBD1. The length of the CDR3 is 14 residues. V lost 6 bases and J lost 4; bases outside the gene matches: 8. Germline assignment: CDR1 MNHEY and CDR2 SVGAGI. The CDR3 DNA reads as TGTGCCAGCAGCTTCGACAGGGCGGGCTATGGCTACACCTTC. Translated: CASSFDRAGYGYTF.

This clonotype was seen ten or more times. This sequence joins TRBV29-1 and TRBJ1-1; D not certain. The V end was cut by 2 bases, the J end by 0 bases, with 7 bases between. CDR1 and CDR2 from the germline V gene are SQVTM and ANQGSEA. The CDR3 has 13 amino acids. DNA for the CDR3: TGCAGCGTTGAATACGGGCTGAACACTGAAGCTTTCTTT. Translated, it gives CSVEYGLNTEAFF.

This clonotype occurred many times. This chain links TRBV12-3 or TRBV12-4 with TRBJ1-1; unclear D gene. V was pared by 6 bases and J by 1 base, with 12 bases between. The CDR3 extends over 14 amino acids. The CDR3 nucleotides are TGTGCCAGCAGCCTAACCATGACGAACACTGAAGCTTTCTTT. The encoded protein is CASSLTMTNTEAFF.

In this sample, this clonotype turned up many times. The chain couples TRBV12-3 or TRBV12-4 to TRBJ2-2; D is undetermined. This CDR3 region has 17 residues. Trimming removed 5 bases at V and 1 base at J, with 17 bases between. CDR3 sequence reads: CASSPTVKAWNTGELFF. As DNA, the CDR3 is TGTGCCAGCAGTCCTACGGTCAAGGCCTGGAACACCGGGGAGCTGTTTTTT.

This clonotype was counted ten times or more. The chain is built from TRBV19 and TRBJ2-1, with 7 bases aligning to TRBD1. The V segment lost 5 bases and the J segment 2 bases; nucleotides outside the gene matches: 12. Germline CDR1 reads LNHDA; CDR2 reads SQIVND (reference sequence). The CDR3 covers 17 residues. CDR3 sequence reads: CASSPPRQGSTYNEQFF. The CDR3 DNA reads as TGTGCCAGTAGTCCTCCCCGACAGGGTTCTACCTACAATGAGCAGTTCTTC.

In its sample, this clonotype was seen many times. The genes are TRBV27 and TRBJ1-5, with 12 bases identical to TRBD1. J lost 1 base, V lost 9 bases, and 10 bases had no gene match. Germline V gives CDR1 MNHEY, CDR2 SMNVEV (reference sequence). This CDR3 has 17 amino acids. CDR3 region: CARQPGQGAGSNQPQHF. The CDR3 DNA reads TGTGCCAGGCAACCGGGACAGGGGGCGGGGAGCAATCAGCCCCAGCATTTT.

Many counts were recorded for this clonotype. The rearrangement links TRBV7-2 to TRBJ2-5; D is possibly TRBD2 (5 bases). Germline values: CDR1 SGHTA, CDR2 FQGNSA. V lost 5 bases, J lost 4 bases, and 20 bases lay in between. This CDR3 is 16 amino acids long. The CDR3 loop is CASSVRDVGRGETQYF. CDR3 DNA sequence: TGTGCCAGCAGCGTTAGGGATGTGGGGAGAGGAGAGACCCAGTACTTC.

The genes are TRBV6-2 or TRBV6-3 and TRBJ1-5; weak D call: TRBD1 (5 bases). Germline V gives CDR1 MNHEY, CDR2 SVGEGT. The CDR3 length is 15 residues. The germline V and J ends were trimmed by 6 bases and 1 base, with 13 bases remaining between them. The CDR3 sequence is CASREGLWSNQPQHF. For the CDR3, the DNA is TGTGCCAGCAGAGAGGGGCTATGGAGCAATCAGCCCCAGCATTTT.

Ten or more counts support this clonotype. This chain joins TRBV10-3 and TRBJ1-4; D ambiguous. Germline assignment: CDR1 ENHRY and CDR2 SYGVKD. This CDR3 contains 10 residues. V lost 10 bases to trimming and J lost 6 bases, with 6 bases between them. CDR3 residues: CATGDEKLFF. The CDR3 DNA sequence: TGTGCCACCGGTGATGAAAAACTGTTTTTT.

This clonotype was counted at least ten times. This chain joins TRBV5-1 and TRBJ1-1; 12 bases fit TRBD1. V shed 4 bases and J 6 bases; nucleotides not matched to a gene: 7. CDR1 and CDR2 (germline): SGHRS, YFSETQ. CDR3 length equals 15 residues. The CDR3 spells CASSPRDRGPAEAFF. The CDR3 DNA is TGCGCCAGCAGCCCCCGGGACAGGGGGCCGGCTGAAGCTTTCTTT.

This clonotype was detected many times. The chain carries TRBV29-1 and TRBJ1-2; D perhaps matches TRBD1 (6 bases). The germline V and J ends were trimmed by 7 bases and 4 bases, with 19 bases remaining between them. CDR1 is SQVTM, CDR2 ANQGSEA, per germline. There are 14 residues in the CDR3. The CDR3 region has the DNA TGCAGCGCCTGGTCGGACAGTGGGGCCTATGGCTACACCTTC. Its translation: CSAWSDSGAYGYTF.

This clonotype was detected ten times or more. The chain employs TRBV6-5 and TRBJ1-2; TRBD1 might be the D (6 bases). CDR1 is MNHEY and CDR2 is SVGAGI in the germline V gene. The CDR3 loop spans 13 amino acids. V was cut by 5 bases and J by 3 bases, with 10 bases left in between. CDR3 coding DNA: TGTGCCAGCAGTCAAACAGGGTACTATGGCTACACCTTC. It translates to CASSQTGYYGYTF.

There are many counts of this clonotype. The chain joins TRBV24-1 to TRBJ2-3; a possible D gene is TRBD1 (5 bases). Germline CDR1 reads KGHDR; CDR2 reads SFDVKD. Deletions cut 4 bases from V and 1 base from J, with 11 bases between. The CDR3 is 15 amino acids. The CDR3 region has the DNA TGTGCCACCAGTGACCTAGACAGAGGCACAGATACGCAGTATTTT. Translated, it gives CATSDLDRGTDTQYF.

This clonotype was detected many times. The chain couples TRBV7-2 to TRBJ1-1, with D hard to call. This CDR3 comprises 13 residues. Between the trimmed V and J ends, which lost 0 bases and 7 bases, there was a span of 9 bases. Germline V CDR1 and CDR2: SGHTA, FQGNSA. The CDR3 region has the DNA TGTGCCAGCAGCTTAGCCCCGTTAGGTGAAGCTTTCTTT. This codes for CASSLAPLGEAFF.

In this sample, this clonotype turned up many times. The chain is built from TRBV29-1 and TRBJ1-1, with D hard to call. Trimming removed 7 bases from V and 2 bases from J, with 11 bases in between. Germline CDR1 reads SQVTM; CDR2 reads ANQGSEA. This CDR3 contains 12 residues. The CDR3 nucleotides read TGCAGCGCCCGTAATATAAACACTGAAGCTTTCTTT. Translating gives CSARNINTEAFF.

This clonotype was observed many times. The DNA for the CDR3 is TGCGCCAGCAGCCCTGCGGCCACACTCTTTAGGGAGACCCAGTACTTC. As protein: CASSPAATLFRETQYF. The V gene is TRBV5-1, the J gene TRBJ2-5; D gene uncertain. Per the germline V gene, CDR1 is SGHRS and CDR2 is YFSETQ. The CDR3 covers 16 residues. The V end lost 4 bases, the J end lost 5 bases, and 21 bases lay between the germline ends. The whole variable domain, remainder taken from reference TRBV5-1 and TRBJ2-5, is KAGVTQTPRYLIKTRGQQVTLSCSPISGHRSVSWYQQTPGQGLQFLFEYFSETQRNKGNFPGRFSGRQFSNSRSEMNVSTLELGDSALYLCASSPAATLFRETQYFGPGTRLLVL.

This clonotype was seen ten or more times. The J gene is TRBJ1-1, the V gene TRBV27; D uncertain. The CDR3 sequence is 14 residues long. V was shortened by 1 base and J by 4 bases, with 10 bases between the two germline ends. The germline V gene encodes CDR1 MNHEY and CDR2 SMNVEV (reference sequence). The CDR3 loop is CASSLWAAGTEAFF. The CDR3 DNA reads TGTGCCAGCAGTTTATGGGCGGCGGGCACTGAAGCTTTCTTT.

In this sample, this clonotype turned up many times. The chain recombines TRBV20-1 with TRBJ2-7; D ambiguous. Germline CDR1 is DFQATT and CDR2 is SNEGSKA (reference sequence). CDR3 length: 15 residues. Trimming took off 0 bases at V and 3 bases at J, with 15 bases between the two ends. CDR3 amino acids: CSARDRAGTGYEQYF. The CDR3, as DNA: TGCAGTGCTAGAGATCGGGCAGGAACTGGCTACGAGCAGTACTTC.

This clonotype was counted at least ten times. The J gene is TRBJ1-4, the V gene TRBV5-1; no clear D gene. V dropped 0 bases and J dropped 7 bases, with 10 bases sitting between them. This CDR3 comprises 14 residues. The germline V gene encodes CDR1 SGHRS and CDR2 YFSETQ. The CDR3 loop reads CASSLGTRFEKLFF. The CDR3 region has the DNA TGCGCCAGCAGCTTGGGGACCAGATTTGAAAAACTGTTTTTT. The full variable domain, in which reference TRBV5-1 and TRBJ1-4 provide the parts outside the CDR3, is KAGVTQTPRYLIKTRGQQVTLSCSPISGHRSVSWYQQTPGQGLQFLFEYFSETQRNKGNFPGRFSGRQFSNSRSEMNVSTLELGDSALYLCASSLGTRFEKLFFGSGTQLSVL.